This T cell receptor beta chain was captured by sequencing in a study of T cell repertoires in cytomegalovirus infection. Deletions cut 1 base from V and 3 bases from J, with 7 bases between. Germline CDR1 is SGHVS and CDR2 is FNYEAQ. This CDR3 is built from 14 residues. Details on this clonotype: Its antigen remains unknown.

In TCRdb, the reads were re-called with MiXCR into one record per CDR3 protein. This sample carries 55,000 to 85,000 distinct CDR3 sequences, 20% to 25% of them seen once, and the ten largest clones take approximately 68%. This rearrangement joins TRBV7-6 to TRBJ1-3, with a weak D call TRBD1 (5 bases). The source is a human donor in good health (CMV status not recorded). Some clones in this sample may be carry-over from other donors' samples. The material was CD8+ T cells from cultured PBMCs, obtained from culture after CMV antigen stimulation. The DNA of the CDR3 is TGTGCCAGCAGCTTAGGCGGGGGTGGAAACACCATATATTTT. This encodes CASSLGGGGNTIYF.